This entry is about one TCR beta chain. Its antigen is not yet known. One base away there is no much larger clone; base qualities are not given. The entry originates in a study of CD8+CD57+ T cells in acquired aplastic anemia (dated by TCRdb to 2016 to 2019). In terms of the full investigation: DNA extracted from sorted CD4+ and CD8+ cells had a mean of roughly 3.4 ug, with a range of 0.2 to 27.4 ug. CD8+CD57+ expansion was defined as a frequency above the mean frequency observed in healthy subjects.

The patients picked for sequencing were ones in whom flow cytometry had shown an expansion of CD8+CD57+ cells. Severe acquired aplastic anemia was diagnosed in all patients according to International Study of Aplastic Anemia and Agranulocytosis and Camitta criteria. At the time blood was sampled, none of the patients had received any therapy. In this study, sorted CD4+ and CD8+ T cells from the blood of healthy subjects and of severe aplastic anemia patients had their TCR repertoires deep-sequenced. Patients were enrolled under clinicaltrials.gov protocols 00001620, 01623167, 00001397, 00071045, 00081523 and 00961064 in the USA. Ficoll-Paque density gradient centrifugation was used to isolate peripheral blood mononuclear cells. CD4+ and CD8+ T cells were sorted by FACS or magnetic beads before DNA extraction. V is pared back by 0 bases and J by 9 bases, with 14 bases lying between the germline termini. The CDR3, from cysteine to phenylalanine, totals 14 residues. Only CDR3 DNA remains: 42 bases, in frame from the first base. Sequences SGHNT (CDR1) and YYREEE (CDR2) are obtained from the germline V gene (reference sequence).

Profiling of TCR beta VDJ combinations and CDR3 sequences used genomic DNA as the template. An Illumina HiSeq 2000 was the platform used for TCR repertoire sequencing. The published analysis was carried out like this. TRBV/TRBJ rearrangement plots, CDR3 size and DJ length profiles, and Simpson's diversity index were used to assess repertoires. The immunodominant clone was defined as the most abundant DNA sequence in deep sequencing data. CDR3 amino acid sequences were screened for sharing across subjects and were compared with published repertoires and the VDJdb database. TCRdb reran the public reads through fastp at Q25 and MiXCR, keeping productive beta chains. Entries that share a CDR3 protein sequence are merged under the most common genes and DNA. The V and J calls and clone size come from TCRdb's table, not from the authors' own analysis. A total of over 150,000 distinct CDR3 sequences appear in this sample, just over 50% of them only once. 12% of the sample comes from the top ten.

Broader findings and caveats from the paper: Twenty-nine CD8+ CDR3 sequences were found to be shared between patients and controls, but these sequences appeared to be highly expressed in patients and within the immunodominant clones of the patients. CD8+ Simpson's diversity did not differ significantly between patients and healthy controls (P=0.060).

The sample was sorted CD4+, CD8+, or CD8+CD57+ T cells (not recorded which) from PBMCs. This sequence uses TRBV5-4 and TRBJ2-3, and the D gene may be TRBD2, 6 bases matching. This clonotype was obtained from a human donor with aplastic anemia. The DNA sequence reads TGTGCCAGCAGCTTGGCCCCCGGCGGAGGGACGCAGTATTTT. It encodes CASSLAPGGGTQYF.